This entry concerns a single T cell receptor (beta chain). This clone's antigen is unknown. Base qualities are missing; no much larger clone stands one base away. These data come from a study of T cells in Graves' hyperthyroidism and ophthalmopathy (dated by TCRdb to the late 2010s). With regard to the full study: Peripheral blood was collected at initial diagnosis, before any treatment. TCR V-J signatures able to tell the groups apart were searched for in a discovery cohort of 90 to 100 patients, of whom over 40 had Graves' ophthalmopathy and 57 had stable Graves' hyperthyroidism. An independent validation cohort of about 20 hyperthyroidism patients and over 15 patients who later progressed to ophthalmopathy tested prospective prediction of ophthalmopathy. For training and testing, the roughly 100 patients in the discovery cohort were randomly divided in a 7:3 ratio. Thyroid tissue and blood T-cell repertoires from roughly 6 Graves' hyperthyroidism patients were also compared in the study. After sampling, hyperthyroidism patients received methimazole starting at 30 mg daily, and ophthalmopathy patients received high-dose intravenous methylprednisolone. The paper reports TCR Vbeta CDR3 sequencing of some 140 peripheral blood samples: over 40 ophthalmopathy, fewer than 80 hyperthyroidism and some 17 progressor patients. Study-wide findings and limitations: No statistical method was used to fix the sample size in advance, and group allocation was not hidden from the investigators. Most expanded thyroid clonotypes (frequency above 0.001) were also detected in blood, a finding suggesting that blood repertoires may reflect thyroid immune responses. A model built on a 13 V-J signature distinguished ophthalmopathy from stable hyperthyroidism, reaching about 88% sensitivity and approximately 83% specificity in cross-validation and 80%/75% in testing. In validation, the model predicted progression to ophthalmopathy a median of roughly 6.1 months before onset, with about 71% sensitivity and roughly 77% specificity.

Amplification of TCR beta CDR3 regions was carried out from RNA transcripts. For the first round of RT-PCR on the TCR CDR3, the HTBI primer set was used together with the Qiagen OneStep RT-PCR kit. The libraries were constructed in a second round of multiplex PCR and then size-selected and purified. Libraries were sequenced paired-end with 100 bp reads on an Illumina HiSeq2000. The study's processing was this. SOAPnuke was used to process the raw data, with reads discarded if the reads contained adapters or uncalled bases, had a mean Phred below 15, or lacked an exact constant-primer or identifier match. High-quality paired reads were merged using COPE v1.2.5, and each unique nucleotide sequence was defined as a clonotype. MiTCR v1.1 was used to align the clonotypes against IMGT TRBV, TRBD and TRBJ reference segments. Only V-J combinations with frequency above 0.0001, covering approximately 99% of repertoires, were analysed. The TCS score was defined as the ratio of F50 (clonal expansion) to E x V (chaos), calculated using BLOSUM62-based TCRdist between CDR3 peptides within each V-J. Welch's t-statistics and random forest reduced 500 to 550 V-J features to roughly 13, which were used in a naive Bayes classifier (R e1071). TCRdb trimmed public reads at Q25 via fastp, called clones via MiXCR and kept in-frame beta chains. Here each entry gathers all rows of one CDR3 protein and keeps the most common genes and DNA. TCRdb assigned the V and J calls; the authors' analysis was not used. The sample table holds some 530,000 distinct CDR3 sequences, of which 20% to 25% were seen once. The ten biggest clones cover around 50% of the sample.

The V and J ends are trimmed by 6 bases and 0 bases, leaving 15 bases between them. Including cysteine and phenylalanine, the CDR3 has 16 amino acids. The entry retains the CDR3 DNA only, 48 bases that are in frame from base 1. Ophthalmopathy patients had moderately to severely active disease, with a Clinical Activity Score of 3 or more, a NOSPECS grade of 4 or more, and a disease duration of less than 3 months. The study excluded patients with uncontrolled infections, other autoimmune diseases, pregnancy or lactation. Diagnoses were based on clinical symptoms, serum thyroxine and TRAb, thyroid ultrasound and orbital computed tomography. PBMCs were isolated from approximately 10 ml of fresh peripheral blood by Ficoll-Paque density gradient centrifugation. Total RNA was extracted using Trizol reagent, and RNA quality was assessed on an Agilent 2100 Bioanalyzer.

The chain is assembled from TRBV12-3 or TRBV12-4 and TRBJ2-4; there is no confident call for the D gene. The receptor was isolated from a woman in her sixties or seventies with Graves' ophthalmopathy. The sequenced sample was blood. Read as DNA, the sequence is TGTGCCAGCAGAGGTGGTAATTTCCTAGCCAAAAACATTCAGTACTTC. The encoded protein is CASRGGNFLAKNIQYF.